The clone carrying this T cell receptor beta chain has more than one count but fewer than ten. The data belong to a study of T-cell reconstitution after alpha-beta-depleted transplantation in children. Germline loops: CDR1 SGHTA, CDR2 FQGNSA. The CDR3 is made up of 19 amino acids. Unmatched junction bases numbered 19, after V lost 0 bases and J lost 9 bases. For TCRbeta, the library was prepared with unique molecular identifiers. TCRdb re-called the PCR reads through MiXCR, storing one row per CDR3 protein. The table lists hundreds of thousands of distinct CDR3 sequences, 10% to 13% of them singletons, with roughly 4% in the top ten.

The V and J genes are TRBV7-2 and TRBJ2-1, with 8 bases aligning to TRBD1. The source was PBMCs from the stem cell graft donor, collected from the stem cell graft. This receptor was taken from a human donor who donated a stem cell graft to a child with acute myeloid leukemia. This CDR3 is CASSLAQDRGETSLGEQFF. The CDR3 bases are TGTGCCAGCAGCTTAGCCCAAGACAGGGGTGAGACCAGTTTGGGTGAGCAGTTCTTC.